One sample yielded the 28 T cell receptor beta chains listed below, sequenced in a study of early T cells in non-severe SARS-CoV-2 infection. TCRdb called the 5' RACE reads again in MiXCR, with one record for every CDR3 protein. The table records 27,000 or so distinct CDR3 sequences, roughly 6.6% of them present only once. Sample: whole blood. The receptor set was obtained from an adult who was a healthcare worker with PCR-confirmed SARS-CoV-2 infection or an uninfected control (not recorded which).

The rearrangement links TRBV7-9 to TRBJ1-6; tentatively, D is TRBD1 (5 bases). In germline, CDR1 is SEHNR, CDR2 FQNEAQ (reference sequence). The V gene lost 5 bases and the J gene lost 7 bases, with 12 bases spanning the gap. The CDR3 has 14 amino acids. CDR3 amino acids: CASSTGTANSPLHF. CDR3 coding DNA: TGTGCCAGCAGCACCGGGACGGCAAATTCACCCCTCCACTTT.

This clonotype occurred a few times. This chain connects TRBV21-1 to TRBJ2-7; the D call in the table, TRBD1, was not verified against the DNA. TRBV21-1 counts as a pseudogene. The CDR3 is 17 amino acids. CDR3 loop: CASSKSRDSLISYEQYF. CDR3 sequence (DNA): TGTGCCAGCAGCAAATCCCGGGACAGCCTAATCTCCTACGAGCAGTACTTC.

In this sample, this clonotype turned up a few times. The chain joins TRBV24-1 to TRBJ2-1; D perhaps matches TRBD2 (6 bases). In germline, CDR1 is KGHDR, CDR2 SFDVKD. V lost 5 bases, J lost 2 bases, and 9 bases lay in between. CDR3 length: 14 residues. The CDR3 DNA follows: TGTGCCACCAGTGCGGGAGTTCCCTACAATGAGCAGTTCTTC. Translated: CATSAGVPYNEQFF.

This clonotype was observed at least ten times. This chain joins TRBV24-1 and TRBJ2-7; 8 bases are shared with TRBD1. The CDR3 is 14 amino acids. The junction had 13 bases not matched to a gene; V was cut back by 10 bases and J by 6 bases. Germline CDR1 reads KGHDR; CDR2 reads SFDVKD. CDR3 sequence (DNA): TGTGCCACGGGCCCCCGGGACAGGCCATTCGAGCAGTACTTC. This codes for CATGPRDRPFEQYF.

This clonotype showed up many times. V and J are TRBV20-1 and TRBJ2-7, with D possibly matching TRBD2 (6 bases). Trimming took off 4 bases at V and 5 bases at J, with 9 bases between the two ends. Germline V lookup: CDR1 DFQATT, CDR2 SNEGSKA (reference sequence). This CDR3 has 11 residues. CDR3 protein: CSATLADEQYF. For the CDR3, the DNA is TGCAGTGCTACCTTAGCGGACGAGCAGTACTTC.

This clonotype was observed a few times. The J gene is TRBJ2-3, the V gene TRBV5-4; unclear D gene. The CDR3 spans 14 residues. In germline, CDR1 is SGHNT, CDR2 YYREEE (reference sequence). The V and J ends lost 0 bases and 4 bases respectively, with 9 bases between them. The CDR3 spells CASSLVLGPDTQYF. In nucleotides, the CDR3 is TGTGCCAGCAGCTTGGTGCTAGGACCAGATACGCAGTATTTT.

This clonotype was seen many times. The V gene is TRBV30, the J gene TRBJ2-7, with TRBD1 as a possible D gene (6 bases). The V end was cut by 3 bases, the J end by 5 bases, with 11 bases between. The CDR3 covers 12 residues. Per germline, CDR1 GTSNPN and CDR2 SVGIG (reference sequence). CDR3 nucleotides: TGTGCCTGGAGCAGGAACAGGGACGAGCAGTACTTC. It encodes CAWSRNRDEQYF. The whole variable domain, remainder taken from reference TRBV30 and TRBJ2-7, is SQTIHQWPATLVQPVGSPLSLECTVEGTSNPNLYWYRQAAGRGLQLLFYSVGIGQISSEVPQNLSASRPQDRQFILSSKKLLLSDSGFYLCAWSRNRDEQYFGPGTRLTVT.

In its sample, this clonotype was seen many times. The chain couples TRBV11-2 to TRBJ2-5; D possibly uses TRBD1 or TRBD2 (5 bases each). Germline V gene data show CDR1 as SGHAT and CDR2 as FQNNGV. V was trimmed by 1 base and J by 4 bases, leaving 7 bases between them. The CDR3 covers 13 residues. As DNA, the CDR3 is TGTGCCAGCAGCTTAGTGGGACCAGAGACCCAGTACTTC. Translation: CASSLVGPETQYF.

This sequence joins TRBV29-1 and TRBJ1-4; D gene unclear. This CDR3 spans 11 amino acids. The V gene's germline CDR1 is SQVTM and CDR2 ANQGSEA. The ends were cut back, 7 bases at V and 4 bases at J, with 7 bases in the middle. The CDR3 DNA follows: TGCAGCGCCGAAGATAATGAAAAACTGTTTTTT. This encodes CSAEDNEKLFF.

This clonotype was found many times. The chain is built from TRBV18 and TRBJ2-4, with no clear D. Trimming removed 0 bases at V and 0 bases at J, with 9 bases between. The V gene's germline CDR1 is KGHSH and CDR2 LQKENI. This CDR3 is 16 amino acids long. The DNA for the CDR3 is TGTGCCAGCTCACCACCGGGCAACGTAGCCAAAAACATTCAGTACTTC. Translating gives CASSPPGNVAKNIQYF.

This clonotype was seen at least ten times. The V and J genes are TRBV12-5 and TRBJ1-2; TRBD1 is a possible D gene (6 bases). Germline V gene lookup returns CDR1 LGHNT and CDR2 FRNRAP. Trimming stripped 3 bases from V and 7 bases from J, with 21 bases between. This CDR3 is 16 amino acids long. CDR3 nucleotides: TGTGCTAGTGGTTTCCCCCCTCAACAGGGTGATAGTGGCTACACCTTC. It encodes CASGFPPQQGDSGYTF.

This clonotype was observed many times. V usage is TRBV20-1 and J usage is TRBJ2-1; TRBD1 might be the D (6 bases). This CDR3 has 12 residues. Trimming removed 6 bases at V and 7 bases at J, with 13 bases between. Germline CDR1 reads DFQATT; CDR2 reads SNEGSKA (reference sequence). CDR3 in amino acids: CSAIQGGNEQFF. The CDR3 coding sequence is TGCAGTGCCATACAGGGTGGGAATGAGCAGTTCTTC.

This clonotype has at least ten counts. This sequence joins TRBV6-2 or TRBV6-3 and TRBJ1-1; TRBD1 is a possible D gene (5 bases). V was trimmed by 6 bases and J by 0 bases, leaving 11 bases between them. CDR1 and CDR2 from the germline V gene are MNHEY and SVGEGT. The CDR3 is 14 residues long. The chain's CDR3 is CASSRDLMNTEAFF. For the CDR3, the DNA is TGTGCCAGCAGCCGGGACTTAATGAACACTGAAGCTTTCTTT.

This rearrangement joins TRBV19 to TRBJ2-7, with TRBD2 matching over 8 bases. After removal of 1 base from V and 6 bases from J, the junction contained 23 bases not matched to a gene. Germline V gene data show CDR1 as LNHDA and CDR2 as SQIVND (reference sequence). The CDR3 is made up of 20 amino acids. CDR3 protein: CASSIAPGQGIASGSCEQYF. In DNA form, the CDR3 reads TGTGCCAGTAGTATAGCCCCCGGGCAGGGGATCGCAAGCGGGAGCTGCGAGCAGTACTTC.

As concerns this clonotype: A junction boundary mismatches the germline segment, possibly from a read error. The rearrangement links TRBV18 to TRBJ2-1, with TRBD1 matching over 8 bases. The germline V gene has CDR1 KGHSH and CDR2 LQKENI. CDR3 size: 16 residues. The CDR3 nucleotides are TGTGCCAGCTCCCCACGGGACAGGACCCTTATGAATGAGCAGTTCTTC. Encoded protein: CASSPRDRTLMNEQFF.

The rearrangement links TRBV30 to TRBJ2-4, with D possibly TRBD1 on 6 matching bases. CDR3 length equals 13 residues. Trimming took 4 bases from V and 1 from J, leaving 8 bases between them. Germline V gives CDR1 GTSNPN, CDR2 SVGIG (reference sequence). The CDR3 sequence is CAWTGAAKNIQYF. CDR3 nucleotide sequence: TGTGCCTGGACAGGGGCGGCCAAAAACATTCAGTACTTC.

This clonotype showed up many times. The chain's CDR3 is CASSYRYEQYF. CDR3 in DNA: TGTGCCAGCAGTTACCGTTACGAGCAGTACTTC. The chain has TRBV28 and TRBJ2-7; no definite D call. V lost 4 bases and J lost 4, with 5 bases in between. Germline V gene data show CDR1 as MDHEN and CDR2 as SYDVKM. There are 11 residues in the CDR3.

There are many counts of this clonotype. In DNA form, the CDR3 reads TGTGCCAGCAGTATACAGGGACAGGCCAGCCGTACGCAGTATTTT. It yields the protein CASSIQGQASRTQYF. J is TRBJ2-3 and V is TRBV2, with 8 bases fitting TRBD1. The trim removed 5 bases at V and 8 bases at J, leaving 12 bases unmatched. The germline V gene encodes CDR1 SNHLY and CDR2 FYNNEI. CDR3 length: 15 amino acids.

This clonotype appeared many times. This sequence joins TRBV19 and TRBJ2-7; 7 bases agree with TRBD2. CDR1 LNHDA and CDR2 SQIVND come from the germline V gene (reference sequence). The CDR3 totals 14 residues. The V and J ends lost 5 bases and 4 bases, in that order; junction bases with no gene match: 8. The CDR3 loop reads CASSPLAAQYEQYF. Written as DNA, the CDR3 is TGTGCCAGTAGTCCCCTAGCGGCCCAATACGAGCAGTACTTC.

J is TRBJ2-5 and V is TRBV24-1; D might be TRBD1 (8 bases). The CDR3 contains 16 residues. Germline CDR1 reads KGHDR; CDR2 reads SFDVKD. Between the trimmed V and J ends, which lost 2 bases and 2 bases, there was a span of 14 bases. CDR3 protein: CATSDSGQGGQETQYF. The CDR3 DNA reads as TGTGCCACCAGTGATTCAGGACAGGGAGGGCAAGAGACCCAGTACTTC.

This clonotype has at least ten counts. V gene TRBV11-2 combines with J gene TRBJ2-5; TRBD1 might be the D (6 bases). V was clipped by 1 base and J by 5 bases, with 17 bases between them. The CDR3 is 16 residues long. CDR1 and CDR2 from the germline V gene are SGHAT and FQNNGV. The CDR3 coding sequence is TGTGCCAGCAGCTTAGGGGGGCACGCTAGGCGGGAGACCCAGTACTTC. Its translation: CASSLGGHARRETQYF.

This chain joins TRBV11-2 and TRBJ2-7; D may be TRBD2 (7 bases). The CDR3 totals 15 residues. Trimming removed 3 bases at V and 4 bases at J, with 16 bases between. In germline, CDR1 is SGHAT, CDR2 FQNNGV. In nucleotides, the CDR3 is TGTGCCAGCAGCTTGAGCCCAGGGGAGGGTTACGAGCAGTACTTC. This codes for CASSLSPGEGYEQYF.

This clonotype was counted many times. This chain links TRBV6-6 with TRBJ1-2, with D unresolved. The germline V and J ends were trimmed by 2 bases and 0 bases, with 16 bases remaining between them. The CDR3 loop spans 17 amino acids. Germline V gene lookup returns CDR1 MNHNY and CDR2 SVGAGI (reference sequence). The CDR3 DNA reads TGTGCCAGCAGTTACGCACCATACCCTCGAGCTAACTATGGCTACACCTTC. This translates into CASSYAPYPRANYGYTF.

This clonotype was found many times. The chain links TRBV20-1 to TRBJ2-7, with D perhaps TRBD2 (6 bases). Germline loops: CDR1 DFQATT, CDR2 SNEGSKA (reference sequence). The CDR3 is made up of 12 amino acids. V lost 5 bases, J lost 2 bases, and 10 bases lay in between. DNA of the CDR3: TGCAGTGCTGGACTACTCCCCTACGAGCAGTACTTC. This gives the protein CSAGLLPYEQYF.

This clonotype occurred many times. This sequence joins TRBV7-8 and TRBJ2-5; a possible D gene is TRBD1 (5 bases). The V and J ends lost 2 bases and 4 bases respectively, with 14 bases between them. Germline V gives CDR1 SGHVS, CDR2 FQNEAQ. The CDR3 has 15 amino acids. CDR3 sequence: CASSLSPSQGETQYF. CDR3 nucleotide sequence: TGTGCCAGCAGCTTATCGCCTTCGCAGGGAGAGACCCAGTACTTC.

There are many counts of this clonotype. The genes are TRBV7-6 and TRBJ2-3, with 8 positions matching TRBD2. The CDR3 has 18 residues. After removal of 5 bases from V and 0 bases from J, the junction contained 13 bases not matched to a gene. Per the germline V gene, CDR1 is SGHVS and CDR2 is FNYEAQ. The CDR3 region is CASSVAGGPQSSTDTQYF. CDR3 in DNA: TGTGCCAGCAGCGTGGCGGGAGGACCCCAAAGTAGCACAGATACGCAGTATTTT.

This clonotype was seen many times. The chain employs TRBV11-3 and TRBJ2-5; TRBD1 or TRBD2 may be the D gene (5 bases each). The V and J ends lost 5 bases and 3 bases respectively, with 13 bases between them. This CDR3 region has 14 residues. CDR1 is SGHNT, CDR2 YENEEA, per germline. The chain's CDR3 is CASSRRDGEETQYF. DNA for the CDR3: TGTGCCAGCAGCCGAAGGGACGGGGAAGAGACCCAGTACTTC.

In this sample, this clonotype turned up many times. This chain uses TRBV4-2 with TRBJ2-7, with TRBD1 matching over 12 bases. With 0 bases clipped from V and 5 bases from J, the junction kept 5 bases outside the gene matches. The germline V gene has CDR1 LGHNA and CDR2 YNFKEQ. This CDR3 has 16 residues. Here the CDR3 reads CASSQDFGTGGNEQYF. Here the CDR3 DNA reads TGTGCCAGCAGCCAAGATTTTGGGACAGGGGGCAACGAGCAGTACTTC.